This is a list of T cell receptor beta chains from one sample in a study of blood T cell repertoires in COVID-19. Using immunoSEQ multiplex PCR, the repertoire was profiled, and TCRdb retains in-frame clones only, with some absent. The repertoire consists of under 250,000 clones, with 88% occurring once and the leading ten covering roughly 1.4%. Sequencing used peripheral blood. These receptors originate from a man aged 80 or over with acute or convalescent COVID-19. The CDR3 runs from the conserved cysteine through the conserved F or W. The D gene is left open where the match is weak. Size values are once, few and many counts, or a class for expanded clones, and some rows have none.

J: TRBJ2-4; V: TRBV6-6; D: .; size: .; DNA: TGTGCCAGCAGTTACGGGAGGGGGAGGGACATTCAGTACTTC; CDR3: CASSYGRGRDIQYF
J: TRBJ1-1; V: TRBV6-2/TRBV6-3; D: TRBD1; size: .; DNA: TGTGCCAGCAGTACCCCGGGACAGGCACCAAGGACTGAAGCTTTCTTT; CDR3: CASSTPGQAPRTEAFF
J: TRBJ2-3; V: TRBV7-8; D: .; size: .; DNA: TGTGCCAGCAGCAAATTGGACAGCAGCACAGATACGCAGTATTTT; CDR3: CASSKLDSSTDTQYF
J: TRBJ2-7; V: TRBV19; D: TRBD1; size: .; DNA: TGTGCCAGTAGTATAGATCCCGGGACAGCCTCCTACGAGCAGTACTTC; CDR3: CASSIDPGTASYEQYF
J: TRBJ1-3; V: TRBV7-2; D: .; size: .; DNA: TGTGCCAGCAGCCACAGGATCTCTGGAAACACCATATATTTT; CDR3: CASSHRISGNTIYF
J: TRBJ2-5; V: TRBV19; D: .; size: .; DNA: TGTGCCAGTAGTATGGGAGGGGGGGAAGAGACCCAGTACTTC; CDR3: CASSMGGGEETQYF
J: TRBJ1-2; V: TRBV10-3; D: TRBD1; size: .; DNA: TGTGCCATCAGTGAGTCGGACAGGGGCTATGGCTACACCTTC; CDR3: CAISESDRGYGYTF
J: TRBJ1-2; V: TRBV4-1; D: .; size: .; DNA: TGCGCCAGCAACCAAGTGCGGGGCTACTATGGCTACACCTTC; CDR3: CASNQVRGYYGYTF
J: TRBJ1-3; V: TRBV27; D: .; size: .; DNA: TGTGCCAGCAGTTCCGGACTGTACTCTGGAAACACCATATATTTT; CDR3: CASSSGLYSGNTIYF
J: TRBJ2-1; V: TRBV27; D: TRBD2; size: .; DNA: TGTGCCAGCAGTTTAGGGGTTGGGGTTAGCGGGGGAAGTCATGAGCAGTTCTTC; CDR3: CASSLGVGVSGGSHEQFF
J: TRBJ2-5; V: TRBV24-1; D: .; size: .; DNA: TGTGCCACCAGTGATTCTCAGGGAAGATGGGAGACCCAGTACTTC; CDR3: CATSDSQGRWETQYF
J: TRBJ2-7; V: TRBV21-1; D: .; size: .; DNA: TGTGCCAGCAGCAAAGCGCGATTTCGGCAGGGGGACTACGAGCAGTACTTC; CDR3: CASSKARFRQGDYEQYF
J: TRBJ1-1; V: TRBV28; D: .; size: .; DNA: TGTGCCAGCAGTTTAGGACACGGGGGGCTGTCAGCTTTCTTT; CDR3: CASSLGHGGLSAFF
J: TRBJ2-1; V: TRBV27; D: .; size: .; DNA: TGTGCCAGCAGTCCCCCTGCAGGGTACTTTCACAATGAGCAGTTCTTC; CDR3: CASSPPAGYFHNEQFF
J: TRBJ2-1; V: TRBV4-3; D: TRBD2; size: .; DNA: TGCGCCAGCAGCCAAGATCCTCGGCGGGGGGGCCGGAATGAGCAGTTCTTC; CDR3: CASSQDPRRGGRNEQFF
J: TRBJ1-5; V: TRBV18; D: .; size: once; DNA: TGTGCCAGCTCAGGGACAAATCAGCCCCAGCATTTT; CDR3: CASSGTNQPQHF
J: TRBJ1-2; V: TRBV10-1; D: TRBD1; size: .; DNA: TGCGCCAGCAGTGACCGTGGATACAGGGGGGCTGGCTACACCTTC; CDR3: CASSDRGYRGAGYTF
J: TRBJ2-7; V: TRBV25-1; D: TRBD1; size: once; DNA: TGTGCCAGCAGTGAAGTGGGACAGGCCTACGAGCAGTACTTC; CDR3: CASSEVGQAYEQYF
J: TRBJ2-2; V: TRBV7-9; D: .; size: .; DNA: TGTGCCAGCAGCTTACTCACCGGGGAGCTGTTTTTT; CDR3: CASSLLTGELFF
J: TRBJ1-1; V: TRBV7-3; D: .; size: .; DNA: TGTGCCAGCAGCCCTCAGGGAGGGGGAGTCACTGAAGCTTTCTTT; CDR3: CASSPQGGGVTEAFF
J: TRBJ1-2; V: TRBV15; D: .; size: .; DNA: TGTGCCACCAGCAGAGACCTTCAGGGGTCCTATGGCTACACCTTC; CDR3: CATSRDLQGSYGYTF
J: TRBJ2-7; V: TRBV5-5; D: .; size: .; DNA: TGTGCCAGCAGCCAACAGCAACCGCCTTACGAGCAGTACTTC; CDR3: CASSQQQPPYEQYF
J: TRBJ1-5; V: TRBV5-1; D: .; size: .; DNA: TGCGCCAGCAGCTTGGCGGGGGAGGACAATCAGCCCCAGCATTTT; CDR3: CASSLAGEDNQPQHF
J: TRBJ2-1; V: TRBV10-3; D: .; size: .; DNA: TGTGCCATCAGCCCCCGCCCAGGAACCTACAATGAGCAGTTCTTC; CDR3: CAISPRPGTYNEQFF
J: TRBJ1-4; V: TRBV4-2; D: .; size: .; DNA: TGTGCCAGCAGCCCGTCGAATGAAAAACTGTTTTTT; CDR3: CASSPSNEKLFF
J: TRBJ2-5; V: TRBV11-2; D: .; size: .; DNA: TGTGCCAGCAGCCGCGGCGGATCGAGAGAGACCCAGTACTTC; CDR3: CASSRGGSRETQYF
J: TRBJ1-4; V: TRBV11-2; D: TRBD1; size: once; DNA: TGTGCCAGCAGCTTTACAGGGGGCGTTGAAAAACTGTTTTTT; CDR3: CASSFTGGVEKLFF
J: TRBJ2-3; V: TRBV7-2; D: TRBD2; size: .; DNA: TGTGCCAGCAGCTTACGCCCTAGCGGGGGGTCAGATACGCAGTATTTT; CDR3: CASSLRPSGGSDTQYF
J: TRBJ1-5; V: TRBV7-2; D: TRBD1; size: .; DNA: TGTGCCAGCAGCTTAGGACAGGGAAATCAGCCCCAGCATTTT; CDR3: CASSLGQGNQPQHF
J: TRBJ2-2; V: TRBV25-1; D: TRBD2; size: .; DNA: TGTGCCAGCCGGGGCGGGAGTTTAGGCACCGGGGAGCTGTTTTTT; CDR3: CASRGGSLGTGELFF
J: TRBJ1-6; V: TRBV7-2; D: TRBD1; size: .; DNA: TGTGCCAGCAGCTTTATGCAGGGGGCCGATTCACCCCTCCACTTT; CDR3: CASSFMQGADSPLHF